Listed below are T cell receptor beta chains from one sample, sequenced in a study of T cells in Graves' hyperthyroidism and ophthalmopathy. In TCRdb, the multiplex PCR reads were re-called with MiXCR into one record per CDR3 protein. Among 530,000 or so distinct CDR3 sequences listed, roughly a quarter were seen once. Input material: blood. These receptors came from a woman aged 25 to 39 with Graves' ophthalmopathy. Each CDR3 is given with its conserved first and last residue. Some rows mark clone size as missing; the rest say once, few, many or name a class of expanded clone.

abundance	v_gene	j_gene	CDR3aa
many	TRBV27	TRBJ2-5	CASSPVAWAPLTSGAQYF
many	TRBV4-1	TRBJ1-1	CASSPREEESTEAFF
many	TRBV20-1	TRBJ1-2	CSAPPTDRGLGYTF
NA	TRBV6-1	TRBJ1-2	CASRTGLDYGYTF
many	TRBV7-8	TRBJ2-2	CASSVLRGTGELFF
many	TRBV7-9	TRBJ2-3	CASSPSYRDTQYF
many	TRBV27	TRBJ1-2	CASSFRTGQGYTF
few	TRBV9	TRBJ2-7	CASSVDAEGVYEQYF
few	TRBV4-1	TRBJ2-3	CASSLLEGRVLSTDTQYF
many	TRBV24-1	TRBJ1-5	CATSERIRGGYNQPQHF
many	TRBV29-1	TRBJ1-1	CSAKSDPGTEAFF
NA	TRBV20-1	TRBJ1-1	CSARDNRGGGTEAFF
few	TRBV4-2	TRBJ1-2	CASSHHPNGNYYGYTF
NA	TRBV12-3/TRBV12-4	TRBJ2-7	CASSLPSGGIYEQYF
NA	TRBV24-1	TRBJ1-1	CATVGAGDTEAFF
many	TRBV12-3/TRBV12-4	TRBJ2-2	CASQVGLEETGELFF
many	TRBV3-1	TRBJ2-7	CASSQGGGYEQYF
NA	TRBV5-1	TRBJ1-1	CASSPGQVTEAFF
NA	TRBV7-2	TRBJ2-7	CASNLRGPSSYEQYF
NA	TRBV4-1	TRBJ2-2	CASSRFSGELFF
many	TRBV12-3/TRBV12-4	TRBJ2-7	CASSLIGQPYEQYF
many	TRBV6-5	TRBJ2-7	CASSSGLAGAEQYF
many	TRBV20-1	TRBJ1-1	CSAANTEAFF
many	TRBV11-2	TRBJ2-5	CASSLVQGQETQYF
many	TRBV27	TRBJ2-5	CASRPLLGGPQETQYF
NA	TRBV4-1	TRBJ1-2	CASSHTGGDYGYTF
many	TRBV4-3	TRBJ2-5	CASSHPGRTGLETQYF
NA	TRBV13	TRBJ2-7	CASSPATSGYEQYF
NA	TRBV27	TRBJ1-2	CASSLSGGPSYGYTF
many	TRBV7-6	TRBJ2-5	CASSLDGRPCETQYF
many	TRBV19	TRBJ1-2	CASSLQSYGYTF
NA	TRBV20-1	TRBJ2-2	CSAGDRLTGELFF
NA	TRBV3-1	TRBJ2-7	CASSPGLRGEQYF